Below are 20 T cell receptor beta chains sequenced from a single sample in a study of T-cell memory formation after mild COVID-19. In TCRdb, the 5' RACE reads were re-called with MiXCR into one record per CDR3 protein. The data hold nearly 350,000 distinct CDR3 sequences, with 10% to 15% observed a single time. The material sequenced was PBMCs or a T cell subset sorted from them (not recorded which). The receptors shown here come from a man aged 18-30 years who had mild COVID-19 (a few samples of this study predate the infection). Cell type and time point are not known.

This clonotype was found many times. This chain connects TRBV6-2 or TRBV6-3 to TRBJ2-1, with 10 bases matching TRBD2. Trimming removed 9 bases from V and 3 bases from J; junction bases left unmatched: 8. Germline lookup yields CDR1 MNHEY and CDR2 SVGEGT. The CDR3 totals 15 residues. CDR3: CASVSGGAFYNEQFF. DNA of the CDR3: TGTGCCAGTGTAAGCGGGGGGGCGTTCTACAATGAGCAGTTCTTC.

The V call is TRBV20-1, the J call TRBJ1-1; a weak D match, TRBD1 (5 bases). Germline-derived CDR1 and CDR2 are DFQATT and SNEGSKA (reference sequence). The CDR3 contains 13 residues. V was clipped by 6 bases and J by 6 bases, with 17 bases between them. CDR3 bases: TGCAGTGCCAAAGGTTCAGGGATCCCTGAAGCTTTCTTT. It codes for CSAKGSGIPEAFF.

V gene TRBV27 combines with J gene TRBJ2-5; perhaps TRBD1 as D (5 bases). The CDR3 loop spans 13 amino acids. CDR1 and CDR2 (germline): MNHEY, SMNVEV (reference sequence). V was clipped by 1 base and J by 4 bases, with 7 bases between them. CDR3 in DNA: TGTGCCAGCAGTTTATATGGGGCAGAGACCCAGTACTTC. Amino acids: CASSLYGAETQYF.

A few counts support this clonotype. The rearrangement joins TRBV12-3 or TRBV12-4 to TRBJ2-3, with D tentatively TRBD1 (6 bases). The length of the CDR3 is 16 residues. Between the trimmed V and J ends, which lost 3 bases and 3 bases, there was a span of 16 bases. The CDR3 sequence is CASSFDRAGATDTQYF. Written as DNA, the CDR3 is TGTGCCAGCAGTTTTGATCGGGCAGGGGCAACAGATACGCAGTATTTT.

This clonotype came up a few times. The chain employs TRBV4-1 and TRBJ2-7; 7 nucleotides match TRBD1. The CDR3 extends over 16 amino acids. Germline values: CDR1 MGHRA, CDR2 YSYEKL. J gave up 1 base and V 3 bases, and 9 bases lay outside the gene matches. The CDR3 spells CASSQNLGDSSYEQYF. CDR3 nucleotides: TGCGCCAGCAGCCAGAACCTGGGGGACAGTTCCTACGAGCAGTACTTC.

The gene calls are TRBV7-2 and TRBJ1-6, with 10 positions matching TRBD1. The germline V gene has CDR1 SGHTA and CDR2 FQGNSA. After removal of 0 bases from V and 10 bases from J, the junction contained 3 bases not matched to a gene. The CDR3 has 15 residues. The CDR3 region has the DNA TGTGCCAGCAGCTTAGCGGGGGACAGGGGATCACCCCTCCACTTT. The encoded protein is CASSLAGDRGSPLHF.

This clonotype has only a few counts. The chain joins TRBV6-5 to TRBJ2-5, with a weak D call TRBD2 (5 bases). Trimming cost V 4 bases and J 1 base, with 10 bases left between them. The CDR3 has 14 amino acids. In germline, CDR1 is MNHEY, CDR2 SVGAGI. DNA of the CDR3: TGTGCCAGCAGTTCAGACTACGCCCAAGAGACCCAGTACTTC. This gives the protein CASSSDYAQETQYF.

V usage is TRBV24-1 and J usage is TRBJ2-1; 7 positions agree with TRBD1. The V and J ends lost 4 bases and 5 bases, in that order; junction bases with no gene match: 7. Per germline, CDR1 KGHDR and CDR2 SFDVKD. This CDR3 is 15 amino acids long. Written as DNA, the CDR3 is TGTGCCACCAGTGACCGCCGGGACAGACACAATGAGCAGTTCTTC. Its protein is CATSDRRDRHNEQFF.

CDR3 region: CASSLFQTDTQYF. CDR3 sequence (DNA): TGTGCCAGCAGTTTATTCCAGACAGATACGCAGTATTTT. This chain links TRBV27 with TRBJ2-3, with D uncertain. V lost 1 base to trimming and J lost 3 bases, with 5 bases between them. CDR1 and CDR2 from the germline V gene are MNHEY and SMNVEV (reference sequence). CDR3 length: 13 residues.

In this sample, this clonotype turned up a few times. The chain carries TRBV12-3 or TRBV12-4 and TRBJ1-6; D gene unclear. The CDR3 sequence is 13 residues long. V dropped 10 bases and J dropped 0 bases, with 7 bases sitting between them. The CDR3: CATRSSYNSPLHF. The CDR3 DNA is TGTGCCACCAGGAGCTCCTATAATTCACCCCTCCACTTT.

The rearrangement links TRBV28 to TRBJ2-7; TRBD2 agrees at 8 bases. The length of the CDR3 is 14 residues. Germline CDR1 MDHEN, CDR2 SYDVKM. V shed 5 bases, J shed 2 bases, and the junction held 5 bases outside the gene matches. This CDR3 reads CASSPPGLAYEQYV. CDR3 bases: TGTGCCAGCAGTCCTCCGGGACTAGCCTACGAGCAGTACGTC.

This clonotype was picked up a small number of times. The chain has TRBV6-6 and TRBJ2-3; D is possibly TRBD2 (7 bases). The CDR3 contains 18 residues. Per the germline V gene, CDR1 is MNHNY and CDR2 is SVGAGI (reference sequence). V dropped 0 bases and J dropped 3 bases, with 19 bases sitting between them. The CDR3: CASSYSTQGGGATDTQYF. CDR3 in DNA: TGTGCCAGCAGTTACTCCACCCAGGGTGGGGGGGCTACAGATACGCAGTATTTT.

This chain joins TRBV4-2 and TRBJ2-3, with D unresolved. The germline V gene has CDR1 LGHNA and CDR2 YNFKEQ. The CDR3 covers 14 residues. V lost 1 base and J lost 2, with 7 bases in between. The CDR3 sequence: CASSQVPLTDTQYF. CDR3 sequence (DNA): TGTGCCAGCAGCCAAGTCCCCCTCACAGATACGCAGTATTTT.

The rearrangement uses TRBV7-2 and TRBJ1-5; unclear D gene. The CDR3 contains 14 residues. Germline V gene lookup returns CDR1 SGHTA and CDR2 FQGNSA. The ends were cut back, 2 bases at V and 2 bases at J, with 7 bases in the middle. The CDR3, as DNA: TGTGCCAGCAGCTTACTGGCGGGCAATCAGCCCCAGCATTTT. Protein product: CASSLLAGNQPQHF.

This chain joins TRBV28 and TRBJ2-5; D may match TRBD1 or TRBD2 (5 bases each). The CDR3 extends over 12 amino acids. The V and J ends lost 8 bases and 5 bases respectively, with 12 bases between them. Germline V gives CDR1 MDHEN, CDR2 SYDVKM. Here the CDR3 reads CASGGGVETQYF. The CDR3 nucleotides are TGTGCCAGCGGTGGGGGAGTGGAGACCCAGTACTTC.

In this sample, this clonotype turned up a few times. The rearrangement uses TRBV4-1 and TRBJ2-7, with 9 positions matching TRBD2. V gave up 2 bases and J gave up 5 bases; unmatched junction bases: 7. Per germline, CDR1 MGHRA and CDR2 YSYEKL. The CDR3 is 15 amino acids. DNA for the CDR3: TGCGCCAGCAGCCAAATGGGACTAGCACCAAACGAGCAGTACTTC. It specifies CASSQMGLAPNEQYF.

V gene TRBV28 combines with J gene TRBJ2-3; no clear D. From germline, CDR1 is MDHEN and CDR2 SYDVKM. The length of the CDR3 is 14 residues. V was clipped by 3 bases and J by 5 bases, with 12 bases between them. CDR3 DNA: TGTGCCAGCAGTTTCGCTGACCCGCTAGATACGCAGTATTTT. This gives the protein CASSFADPLDTQYF.

This clonotype has ten or more counts. The chain has TRBV11-2 and TRBJ1-1; 7 bases map to TRBD1. CDR1 is SGHAT and CDR2 is FQNNGV in the germline V gene. Germline trimming cut 4 bases from V and 1 base from J; bases unmatched to any gene: 9. The CDR3 is 16 amino acids. The CDR3 DNA sequence: TGTGCCAGCAGCTCGAGGCGGAGGGGGCAGAACACTGAAGCTTTCTTT. Translation: CASSSRRRGQNTEAFF.

This clonotype was seen only a few times. V usage is TRBV5-5 and J usage is TRBJ2-2, with TRBD1 identical over 10 bases. The CDR3 is made up of 14 amino acids. The V and J ends lost 4 bases and 7 bases, in that order; junction bases with no gene match: 4. Germline V gene data show CDR1 as SGHKS and CDR2 as YYEKEE (reference sequence). CDR3 DNA sequence: TGTGCCAGCAGCCCTGGGACAGGGGACGGGGAGCTGTTTTTT. Translated: CASSPGTGDGELFF.

The CDR3 DNA sequence: TGTGCCAGCAGCTTAGGACGAGCAGGCCCCTACGAGCAGTACTTC. Encoded protein: CASSLGRAGPYEQYF. V gene TRBV7-9 combines with J gene TRBJ2-7; D gene ambiguous. Germline V lookup: CDR1 SEHNR, CDR2 FQNEAQ (reference sequence). V shed 1 base and J shed 2 bases, with 12 bases lying between them. The CDR3 has 15 amino acids.